The 14 T cell receptor beta chains presented below share a single source sample, sequenced in a study of blood T cell repertoires in COVID-19. Measured with immunoSEQ multiplex PCR; TCRdb has only the in-frame clones, and not every one. Here the sample spans 200,000 to 300,000 clones, approximately 85% being singletons. The sample consisted of PBMCs or T cells enriched from blood (not recorded which). These receptor sequences come from a woman in her forties or fifties with acute COVID-19.

The chain uses TRBV13 and TRBJ2-3; no reliable D call. CDR3 length equals 19 residues. Trimming left V 4 bases short and J 3 bases short, with 26 bases between. Looked up from germline, CDR1 is PRHDT and CDR2 is FYEKMQ (reference sequence). The CDR3 here is CASSSYRVKMGNRTDTQYF. CDR3 in DNA: TGTGCCAGCAGCTCGTATCGGGTCAAGATGGGTAACCGTACAGATACGCAGTATTTT.

V gene TRBV12-5 combines with J gene TRBJ2-2, with a tentative D call TRBD1 (5 bases). Germline CDR1 reads LGHNT; CDR2 reads FRNRAP. This CDR3 has 15 amino acids. V lost 3 bases to trimming and J lost 0 bases, with 8 bases between them. Written as DNA, the CDR3 is TGTGCTAGTGGTTTTGTAGGGGCGAACACCGGGGAGCTGTTTTTT. This encodes CASGFVGANTGELFF.

This clone came up once. The chain is built from TRBV12-3 or TRBV12-4 and TRBJ1-1; D unclear. The germline V and J ends were trimmed by 0 bases and 7 bases, with 6 bases remaining between them. This CDR3 spans 12 amino acids. The CDR3 loop reads CASSLASLEAFF. The CDR3 DNA sequence: TGTGCCAGCAGTTTAGCGTCACTTGAAGCTTTCTTT.

The chain combines TRBV9 with TRBJ1-2; TRBD1 agrees at 11 bases. V lost 4 bases, J lost 1 base, and 3 bases stayed unmatched. The CDR3 spans 15 residues. The germline V gene has CDR1 SGDLS and CDR2 YYNGEE. The CDR3 bases are TGTGCCAGCAGCACCGGGACAGGGGGTAACTATGGCTACACCTTC. Protein: CASSTGTGGNYGYTF.

The V call is TRBV7-2, the J call TRBJ2-3; D gene unclear. This CDR3 comprises 14 residues. V was shortened by 2 bases and J by 1 base, with 7 bases between the two germline ends. The V gene's germline CDR1 is SGHTA and CDR2 FQGNSA. The CDR3 reads CASSLNGGTDTQYF. The CDR3 region has the DNA TGTGCCAGCAGCTTAAATGGAGGCACAGATACGCAGTATTTT.

This chain connects TRBV5-1 to TRBJ1-2; 7 bases agree with TRBD1. Germline V gives CDR1 SGHRS, CDR2 YFSETQ. The CDR3 length is 13 residues. The ends lost 4 bases at V and 5 bases at J; junction bases unmatched: 5. For the CDR3, the DNA is TGCGCCAGCAGCCCCGGACAGGCATATGGCTACACCTTC. Its protein is CASSPGQAYGYTF.

The rearrangement joins TRBV4-1 to TRBJ1-2; D unclear. The CDR3 is 15 residues long. The germline V gene encodes CDR1 MGHRA and CDR2 YSYEKL. V was pared by 5 bases and J by 0 bases, with 13 bases between. CDR3 protein: CASSSDGGANYGYTF. The DNA of the CDR3 is TGCGCCAGCAGCTCGGACGGAGGAGCTAACTATGGCTACACCTTC.

This sequence joins TRBV27 and TRBJ1-2; 11 nucleotides match TRBD1. The ends lost 5 bases at V and 4 bases at J; junction bases unmatched: 6. The germline gives CDR1 MNHEY, CDR2 SMNVEV (reference sequence). The CDR3 is 15 residues long. The CDR3 region is CASSGDRGATYGYTF. In DNA, the CDR3 is TGTGCCAGCAGTGGGGACAGGGGGGCTACCTATGGCTACACCTTC.

The V and J genes are TRBV6-5 and TRBJ1-2; 9 bases map to TRBD1. Per the germline V gene, CDR1 is MNHEY and CDR2 is SVGAGI. Trimming took 6 bases from V and 12 from J; bases not matched to a gene: 5. The CDR3 is 11 amino acids. For the CDR3, the DNA is TGTGCCAGCAGCCCAGGACAGGGGCACACCTTC. This translates into CASSPGQGHTF.

In its sample, this clone was seen once. The genes are TRBV6-2 or TRBV6-3 and TRBJ1-2; possibly TRBD1 for D (5 bases). The V and J ends lost 2 bases and 4 bases respectively, with 11 bases between them. CDR3 size: 14 residues. The germline CDR1 and CDR2 sequences are MNHEY and SVGEGT. CDR3 amino acids: CASSYNRPGYGYTF. The CDR3 region has the DNA TGTGCCAGCAGTTACAACAGGCCAGGCTATGGCTACACCTTC.

The chain employs TRBV27 and TRBJ1-2; D remains ambiguous. Between the trimmed V and J ends, which lost 0 bases and 8 bases, there was a span of 10 bases. This CDR3 has 13 amino acids. CDR1 and CDR2 from the germline V gene are MNHEY and SMNVEV (reference sequence). CDR3 residues: CASSLSYARGYTF. As DNA, the CDR3 is TGTGCCAGCAGTTTATCGTACGCTAGGGGCTACACCTTC.

The table lists this clone with a few counts. This chain links TRBV12-5 with TRBJ2-2, with D maybe TRBD1 (5 bases). The germline gives CDR1 LGHNT, CDR2 FRNRAP. The CDR3 contains 14 residues. The V and J ends lost 8 bases and 6 bases respectively, with 16 bases between them. DNA of the CDR3: TGTGCTAGTCGGGCAGGGCAGGATGCCGGGGAGCTGTTTTTT. This codes for CASRAGQDAGELFF. The full variable domain, with the rest looked up from reference TRBV12-5 and TRBJ2-2, is DARVTQTPRHKVTEMGQEVTMRCQPILGHNTVFWYRQTMMQGLELLAYFRNRAPLDDSGMPKDRFSAEMPDATLATLKIQPSEPRDSAVYFCASRAGQDAGELFFGEGSRLTVL.

The CDR3, as DNA: TGTGCCAGCAGCGTAGCGGGGGGGTTCGACTACGAGCAGTACTTC. Protein sequence: CASSVAGGFDYEQYF. V is TRBV9 and J is TRBJ2-7; 8 positions match TRBD2. The CDR3 spans 15 residues. V dropped 0 bases and J dropped 3; count of bases not matched to a gene: 5. The V gene's germline CDR1 is SGDLS and CDR2 YYNGEE.

The chain joins TRBV18 to TRBJ1-2, with 8 bases matching TRBD1. The CDR3 is 15 amino acids. J was trimmed by 2 bases and V by 3 bases; bases with no gene match: 5. Germline V CDR1 and CDR2: KGHSH, LQKENI. The CDR3 nucleotides are TGTGCCAGCTCACCCCCACAGGGGGTGAACTATGGCTACACCTTC. Its translation: CASSPPQGVNYGYTF.